Listed below are T cell receptor beta chains from one sample, sequenced in a study of technical replicates of blood from a few donors. Using immunoSEQ multiplex PCR, the repertoire was profiled, and TCRdb retains in-frame clones only, with some absent. The repertoire holds around 58,000 clones, with about 88% as singletons. Specimen: PBMCs. All receptors come from a human donor in good health. Some clones in this sample may be carry-over from other donors' samples. CDR3s include the opening cysteine and the closing phenylalanine or tryptophan. D genes are given only for firm matches. The listing skips clone size in some rows; elsewhere it reads once, few, many or a size class.

d_call,clone_size,j_call,v_call,cdr3_aa,cdr3_nt
TRBD2,.,TRBJ2-3,TRBV30,CAWSRDYSTDTQYF,TGTGCCTGGAGTCGGGACTACAGCACAGATACGCAGTATTTT
TRBD1,.,TRBJ1-6,TRBV2,CASSGQGGISPLHF,TGTGCCAGCAGTGGACAGGGGGGAATTTCACCCCTCCACTTT
.,.,TRBJ2-2,TRBV5-1,CASSLAVGGNTGELFF,TGCGCCAGCAGCTTGGCCGTCGGGGGAAACACCGGGGAGCTGTTTTTT
.,.,TRBJ1-5,TRBV4-3,CASSQDPYSNQPQHF,TGCGCCAGCAGCCAAGATCCCTATAGCAATCAGCCCCAGCATTTT
.,.,TRBJ2-3,TRBV7-3,CASRSSGEDTQYF,TGTGCCAGCAGATCGTCCGGTGAAGATACGCAGTATTTT
.,.,TRBJ2-1,TRBV7-8,CASSYGYYNEQFF,TGTGCCAGCAGTTACGGGTATTACAATGAGCAGTTCTTC
.,.,TRBJ1-2,TRBV5-4,CASRMVGAANYGYTF,TGTGCCAGCAGAATGGTGGGGGCTGCTAACTATGGCTACACCTTC
TRBD1,.,TRBJ1-5,TRBV29-1,CSVTWTGGPLSNQPQHF,TGCAGCGTTACATGGACAGGGGGACCCTTAAGCAATCAGCCCCAGCATTTT
TRBD1,.,TRBJ2-5,TRBV12-5,CASGLTSRTGGKTQYF,TGTGCTAGTGGTTTGACCTCACGGACAGGGGGAAAGACCCAGTACTTC
TRBD2,.,TRBJ2-7,TRBV27,CASSIRVQAGGVYYEQYF,TGTGCCAGCAGCATTCGGGTCCAGGCGGGGGGGGTTTATTACGAGCAGTACTTC
.,.,TRBJ2-3,TRBV6-1,CASSEPRGFGTDTQYF,TGTGCCAGCAGTGAACCCAGGGGTTTCGGCACAGATACGCAGTATTTT
TRBD2,.,TRBJ2-7,TRBV7-2,CASSLPGTSGGVTYEQYF,TGTGCCAGCAGCTTGCCCGGGACTAGCGGGGGGGTCACCTACGAGCAGTACTTC
TRBD1,few,TRBJ2-1,TRBV28,CASSPPVVQGVRGGLKDEQFF,TGTGCCAGCAGTCCGCCCGTTGTTCAGGGGGTAAGAGGGGGCCTAAAGGATGAGCAGTTCTTC
.,few,TRBJ1-6,TRBV7-8,CASSLVRGNSPLHF,TGTGCCAGCAGCTTAGTTAGGGGTAATTCACCCCTCCACTTT
.,.,TRBJ1-1,TRBV19,CASSIWGLGNTEAFF,TGTGCCAGTAGTATTTGGGGGCTCGGGAACACTGAAGCTTTCTTT
.,.,TRBJ1-4,TRBV15,CATSREGRAGGSEKLFF,TGTGCCACCAGCAGAGAGGGCAGGGCGGGGGGCAGTGAAAAACTGTTTTTT
.,.,TRBJ1-3,TRBV12-5,CASRTEGNTIYF,TGTGCTAGTAGAACAGAAGGAAACACCATATATTTT
TRBD2,once,TRBJ2-1,TRBV7-3,CASSFSGNNNEQFF,TGTGCCAGCAGCTTTAGCGGGAACAACAATGAGCAGTTCTTC
.,.,TRBJ2-5,TRBV28,CASSLRTGKETQYF,TGTGCCAGCAGTTTACGAACGGGGAAAGAGACCCAGTACTTC
TRBD1,.,TRBJ1-6,TRBV25-1,CASSDTRQGQHSPLHF,TGTGCCAGCAGTGACACGCGACAGGGACAGCATTCACCCCTCCACTTT
.,.,TRBJ1-1,TRBV28,CASSFGRGTEAFF,TGTGCCAGCAGTTTCGGCAGGGGCACTGAAGCTTTCTTT
.,.,TRBJ1-1,TRBV9,CASSLRGYTEAFF,TGTGCCAGCAGCTTAAGAGGGTATACTGAAGCTTTCTTT
TRBD2,.,TRBJ2-4,TRBV5-5,CASSTGGQNIQYF,TGTGCCAGCAGCACGGGGGGACAAAACATTCAGTACTTC
TRBD2,.,TRBJ2-7,TRBV2,CASSKMEGLAGVFDEQYF,TGTGCCAGCAGTAAGATGGAGGGACTAGCGGGAGTGTTCGACGAGCAGTACTTC
TRBD2,.,TRBJ2-3,TRBV30,CAQGLAGTDTQYF,TGTGCTCAGGGACTAGCAGGCACAGATACGCAGTATTTT
TRBD2,.,TRBJ2-1,TRBV7-2,CAVLAVNYNEQFF,TGTGCCGTTCTAGCGGTGAACTACAATGAGCAGTTCTTC
.,.,TRBJ1-2,TRBV9,CASSGLGQRHGYTF,TGTGCCAGCAGCGGCCTCGGACAGAGGCATGGCTACACCTTC
TRBD1,.,TRBJ2-2,TRBV7-6,CASSLVRGGAAGELFF,TGTGCCAGCAGCTTAGTGCGAGGGGGCGCAGCCGGGGAGCTGTTTTTT
.,.,TRBJ2-4,TRBV6-5,CASSYSGGPGKNIQYF,TGTGCCAGCAGTTACTCCGGAGGGCCGGGCAAAAACATTCAGTACTTC
TRBD1,once,TRBJ2-7,TRBV29-1,CSVGGTGIREQYF,TGCAGCGTTGGCGGGACAGGGATTCGCGAGCAGTACTTC
TRBD2,.,TRBJ2-3,TRBV18,CASSPPRRLAGGQDTQYF,TGTGCCAGCTCACCACCCCGCCGACTAGCGGGAGGGCAGGATACGCAGTATTTT
.,.,TRBJ2-5,TRBV2,CASSYQETQYF,TGTGCCAGCAGCTACCAAGAGACCCAGTACTTC
TRBD1,.,TRBJ1-5,TRBV4-3,CASSQDRETGINHSNQPQHF,TGCGCCAGCAGCCAAGATCGGGAGACAGGGATTAACCATAGCAATCAGCCCCAGCATTTT
.,.,TRBJ1-5,TRBV28,CASSLRNQPQHF,TGTGCCAGCAGTTTGCGTAATCAGCCCCAGCATTTT
.,few,TRBJ1-1,TRBV6-4,CASSDSPDRNTEAFF,TGTGCCAGCAGTGACTCACCGGACAGAAACACTGAAGCTTTCTTT
.,once,TRBJ2-1,TRBV9,CASSVRGSSNEQFF,TGTGCCAGCAGCGTACGAGGGAGTAGCAATGAGCAGTTCTTC
.,.,TRBJ2-7,TRBV4-3,CASSQDNLGRSYEQYF,TGCGCCAGCAGCCAAGATAATTTGGGCAGATCCTACGAGCAGTACTTC
.,.,TRBJ2-5,TRBV9,CASSVAASRETQYF,TGTGCCAGCAGCGTAGCGGCTAGCAGGGAGACCCAGTACTTC
TRBD1,.,TRBJ1-1,TRBV9,CASSPSGQGNTEAFF,TGTGCCAGCAGCCCTAGCGGACAGGGAAACACTGAAGCTTTCTTT
.,once,TRBJ2-2,TRBV11-3,CASSQDSGELFF,TGTGCCAGCAGCCAGGACAGCGGGGAGCTGTTTTTT